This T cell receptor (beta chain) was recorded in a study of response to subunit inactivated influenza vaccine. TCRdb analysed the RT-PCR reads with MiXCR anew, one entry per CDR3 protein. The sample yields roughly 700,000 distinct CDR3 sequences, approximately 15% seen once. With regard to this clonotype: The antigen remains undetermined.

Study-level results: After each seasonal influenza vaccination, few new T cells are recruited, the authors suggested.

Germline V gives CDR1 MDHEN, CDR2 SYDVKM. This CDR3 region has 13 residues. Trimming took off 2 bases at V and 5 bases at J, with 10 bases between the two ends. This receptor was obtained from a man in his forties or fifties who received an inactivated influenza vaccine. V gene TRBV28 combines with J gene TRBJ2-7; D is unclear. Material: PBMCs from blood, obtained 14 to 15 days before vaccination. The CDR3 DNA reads TGTGCCAGCAGTTTAGCGCTCAGCGACGAGCAGTACTTC. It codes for CASSLALSDEQYF.